Below, one TCR beta chain is given with its context. This CDR3 spans 15 amino acids. Germline CDR1 LGHDT, CDR2 YNNKEL (reference sequence). This entry belongs to a study of monozygotic twins with inflammatory bowel disease. Per-sample cDNA came from eight separate reactions. TCRdb reprocessed the 5' RACE reads, with one entry per CDR3 protein and no DNA. The sample's table shows approximately 420,000 distinct CDR3 sequences. Sequencing was carried out using blood. The chain employs TRBV3-1 and TRBJ2-3; TCRdb names TRBD2, which stays unverified in the absence of DNA. This TCR was sampled from a human donor with ulcerative colitis or Crohn's disease, or a healthy co-twin of an affected twin (not recorded which). CDR3 protein: CASSLGLANTDTQYF.